The entry below gives a single T cell receptor beta chain sequence along with its context. Its antigen is as yet unknown. Since a much larger clone is just one base distant, this may be a read error. The entry originates in a study of CD8 T cells in ankylosing spondylitis. Study-wide results and limits: Clones linked to disease, bearing a CD8+ phenotype, were relatively rare in peripheral blood. Disease-associated clones were reportedly significantly overrepresented in matched ankylosing spondylitis synovial fluid. Roughly eight highly homologous variants made up a TCR beta motif that seemed to typify ankylosing spondylitis blood.

By quantitative 5'-RACE with molecular barcodes, the TCR beta libraries were made. TCRdb used MiXCR to reprocess the 5' RACE reads, holding one entry per CDR3 protein. The repertoire has some 840,000 distinct CDR3 sequences, 12% of them found once; the top ten carry 0.45% to 0.6%. This CDR3 is 14 amino acids long. Sequenced: blood, either unsorted or a sorted T cell fraction (not recorded which). The chain uses TRBV12-3 or TRBV12-4 and TRBJ1-1; the D is unclear. This TCR came from a male donor with ankylosing spondylitis. DNA for the CDR3: TGTGCCAGCAGTTTAGGGTGGAAGAACTCTGAAGCTTTCTTT. Amino acids: CASSLGWKNSEAFF.